Listed below are T cell receptor beta chains from one sample, sequenced in a study of cytomegalovirus exposure and HLA in healthy donors. Only in-frame clones appear in the TCRdb table, and some are missing; sequencing was by immunoSEQ multiplex PCR. In the table there are approximately 100,000 clones, around 72% of which are singletons. The sequencing sample was made of PBMCs. These receptors were collected from a male donor in good health and CMV-seropositive. The CDR3 runs from the conserved cysteine through the conserved F or W. The D gene is left open where the match is weak. Part of the rows lack a size; the others show once, few, many or a class for expanded clones.

V gene	clone size	J gene	D gene	CDR3 DNA	CDR3 protein
TRBV7-9	-	TRBJ2-5	-	TGTGCCAGCAGCCCTAGGTGGGGCTGGGAGACCCAGTACTTC	CASSPRWGWETQYF
TRBV7-2	-	TRBJ1-4	-	TGTGCCACCACCGAGAGGGGAGGGGGGACAAGTGATGAAAAACTGTTTTTT	CATTERGGGTSDEKLFF
TRBV5-5	few	TRBJ2-6	-	TGTGCCAGCAGCCAAGGGGGTTACGGGGCCAACGTCCTGACTTTC	CASSQGGYGANVLTF
TRBV5-6	once	TRBJ2-7	TRBD1	TGTGCCAGCAGGGGGGACAGGGGTCGGGGGGCGTTCTACGAGCAGTACTTC	CASRGDRGRGAFYEQYF
TRBV28	-	TRBJ1-2	TRBD1	TGTGCCAGCAGTTTGGGGGGACAGGCCCGATATGGCTACACCTTC	CASSLGGQARYGYTF
TRBV29-1	once	TRBJ2-5	-	TGCAGCGTTGTTCAGGGAGGCCAAGAGACCCAGTACTTC	CSVVQGGQETQYF
TRBV19	-	TRBJ1-5	-	TGTGCCAGTAGCTGGGGGGGCGGCCAGCCCCAGCATTTT	CASSWGGGQPQHF
TRBV4-2	-	TRBJ2-1	TRBD1	TGTGCCAGCAGCCAGGACGGGACAGGGGGCATTTCGCGTTACAATGAGCAGTTCTTC	CASSQDGTGGISRYNEQFF
TRBV4-1	-	TRBJ2-5	TRBD1	TGCGCCAGCAGCCATGAAAAGGACAGGGCGACAGAGACCCAGTACTTC	CASSHEKDRATETQYF
TRBV15	-	TRBJ1-5	TRBD1	TGTGCCACCAGCAGAAGGACAGGGGAGGTTGTTCAGCCCCAGCATTTT	CATSRRTGEVVQPQHF
TRBV4-1	few	TRBJ1-5	-	TGCGCCAGCAGCCAAGACGTCAGGGGAAGCAATCAGCCCCAGCATTTT	CASSQDVRGSNQPQHF
TRBV6-5	-	TRBJ1-4	-	TGTGCCAGCAGGGGGGAGGGAAGTGAAAAACTGTTTTTT	CASRGEGSEKLFF
TRBV4-1	few	TRBJ2-6	TRBD1	TGCGCCAGCAGCCTACGGACAGGCACCCTCTCTGGGGCCAACGTCCTGACTTTC	CASSLRTGTLSGANVLTF
TRBV5-8	-	TRBJ2-5	TRBD1	TGTGCCAGCACCTACCGGACAGGCCAAGAGACCCAGTACTTC	CASTYRTGQETQYF
TRBV30	-	TRBJ1-2	-	TGTGCCTGGAGTGTAACCAGGGGAGATTGGGGCTACACCTTC	CAWSVTRGDWGYTF
TRBV6-1	few	TRBJ1-6	-	TGTGCCAGCGAGGAGGGCCTTTCACCCCTCCACTTT	CASEEGLSPLHF
TRBV28	-	TRBJ2-7	TRBD2	TGTGCCAGCAGTTTAGAGGGACTAGCGGGGGGGGTGGGCTACGAGCAGTACTTC	CASSLEGLAGGVGYEQYF
TRBV7-9	once	TRBJ2-4	-	TGTGCCAGCAGTCAGACCTCTCAGGGAAATCAGTACTTC	CASSQTSQGNQYF
TRBV4-1	once	TRBJ1-4	-	TGCGCCAGCAGCCAAGATCCGTCAACTAATGAAAAACTGTTTTTT	CASSQDPSTNEKLFF
TRBV7-6	many	TRBJ2-3	-	TGTGCCAGCAGCCCGCAGCCGGCGGGGGCTCGGGATACGCAGTATTTT	CASSPQPAGARDTQYF
TRBV19	few	TRBJ1-3	-	TGTGCCAGGCGGAGTTACACCATATATTTT	CARRSYTIYF
TRBV30	once	TRBJ2-3	TRBD2	TGTGCCTGGACTGTAGCGGGGCAACGGAATACGCAGTATTTT	CAWTVAGQRNTQYF
TRBV7-2	few	TRBJ2-5	TRBD2	TGTGCCAGCAGCTTGAATAGCGGGGGGTGGGAGACCCAGTACTTC	CASSLNSGGWETQYF
TRBV9	-	TRBJ2-1	TRBD2	TGTGCCAGCAGCCCCCTGGGGACTAGCGCCCCGTCCTACAATGAGCAGTTCTTC	CASSPLGTSAPSYNEQFF
TRBV18	few	TRBJ1-4	-	TGTGCCAGCTCACCACGCGGGAATGAAAAACTGTTTTTT	CASSPRGNEKLFF
TRBV10-2	-	TRBJ2-7	TRBD1	TGCGCCAGCATCCCGGGACAGAACTTCTACGAGCAGTACTTC	CASIPGQNFYEQYF
TRBV6-1	-	TRBJ2-5	-	TGTGCCAGCAGTGAGAGGGGGATCAAGACCCAGTACTTC	CASSERGIKTQYF
TRBV6-5	once	TRBJ1-3	TRBD1	TGTGCCAGCAAAAAGGGACAGTTTGGAAACACCATATATTTT	CASKKGQFGNTIYF
TRBV4-1	-	TRBJ2-1	-	TGCGCCAGCAGCCAAAGCAATTTCCGGGTTGGGAGTGAGCAGTTCTTC	CASSQSNFRVGSEQFF
TRBV11-3	-	TRBJ2-2	TRBD1	TGTGCCAGCAGCTTAGATCGGGCAGGGGGCGCGGACACCGGGGAGCTGTTTTTT	CASSLDRAGGADTGELFF
TRBV27	-	TRBJ2-5	-	TGTGCCAGCAGTTCCCTGACACTCCAAGAGACCCAGTACTTC	CASSSLTLQETQYF
TRBV28	-	TRBJ2-2	TRBD2	TGTGCCAGCAGTTCCGGGGGAGGGGCTAAGACCGGGGAGCTGTTTTTT	CASSSGGGAKTGELFF
TRBV30	-	TRBJ2-2	-	TGTGCCTGGAAGCGCCCCGGGGAGCTGTTTTTT	CAWKRPGELFF
TRBV9	-	TRBJ1-2	TRBD1	TGTGCCAGCAGCTCGGATCGAACCGGGACAGGGGCTCCCTACTATGGCTACACCTTC	CASSSDRTGTGAPYYGYTF
TRBV29-1	once	TRBJ2-2	-	TGCAGCGGGTGGGGCTCCTCGAACACCGGGGAGCTGTTTTTT	CSGWGSSNTGELFF
TRBV7-2	-	TRBJ2-2	TRBD1	TGTGCCAGCAGGGTGGACAGGGGGCTTTTTCGGGAGCTGTTTTTT	CASRVDRGLFRELFF
TRBV6-1	medium-sized	TRBJ2-7	TRBD1	TGTGCCAGCAGTGAAGGGGACAGCTCCTACGAGCAGTACTTC	CASSEGDSSYEQYF
TRBV30	many	TRBJ1-4	-	TGTGCCTGGAGTGGGACAGTTGCTAATGAAAAACTGTTTTTT	CAWSGTVANEKLFF
TRBV27	-	TRBJ2-4	TRBD1	TGTGCCAGCACCTCCTTGGACAGGCCACACATTCAGTACTTC	CASTSLDRPHIQYF
TRBV6-5	-	TRBJ1-5	TRBD1	TGTGCCAGCAGTTCACAGTCAGGGGGTTACAATCAGCCCCAGCATTTT	CASSSQSGGYNQPQHF
TRBV5-1	once	TRBJ2-3	TRBD2	TGCGCCAGCAGCTTGAGACTAGCGGGGGGAGAAACAGATACGCAGTATTTT	CASSLRLAGGETDTQYF
TRBV7-6	-	TRBJ2-5	TRBD2	TGTGCCAGCAGCCCTAGCGGGGGGCCCGAGGAGACCCAGTACTTC	CASSPSGGPEETQYF
TRBV13	-	TRBJ1-2	-	TGTGCCAGCAGCTTAGGGAGGGGTCGAGGGGGCTATGGCTACACCTTC	CASSLGRGRGGYGYTF
TRBV5-4	-	TRBJ2-7	-	TGTGCCAGCAGCTTGTTCGGGGAAGAGCAGTACTTC	CASSLFGEEQYF
TRBV7-6	once	TRBJ2-5	-	TGTGCCAGCAGCTCCGCGGGTAGGGAGACCCAGTACTTC	CASSSAGRETQYF
TRBV6-1	-	TRBJ2-6	-	TGTGCCAGCAGTGAAACGGGGTCTGGGGCCAACGTCCTGACTTTC	CASSETGSGANVLTF
TRBV27	-	TRBJ2-7	-	TGTGCCAGCAGTGAGTACAGCTCCTACGAGCAGTACTTC	CASSEYSSYEQYF
TRBV5-1	-	TRBJ1-3	TRBD1	TGCGCCAGCAGCCCAGGGGGCTACCCTGGAAACACCATATATTTT	CASSPGGYPGNTIYF
TRBV6-1	medium-sized	TRBJ2-1	TRBD2	TGTGCCAGCAGCCTTTCTAGCGGAGACTACAATGAGCAGTTCTTC	CASSLSSGDYNEQFF
TRBV7-6	few	TRBJ2-2	-	TGTGCCAGCAGCCGAAGCCCCACCGGGGAGCTGTTTTTT	CASSRSPTGELFF
TRBV5-1	-	TRBJ1-1	TRBD1	TGCGCCAGCAGCTTGGCCCTACAGGGGACTGAAGCTTTCTTT	CASSLALQGTEAFF
TRBV6-5	-	TRBJ2-7	TRBD2	TGTGCCAGCAGTCGCGTCGGGGGGGGCTACGAGCAGTACTTC	CASSRVGGGYEQYF
TRBV5-6	-	TRBJ2-1	-	TGTGCCAGCAGCTTGTGGGCTAGCGTGTACAATGAGCAGTTCTTC	CASSLWASVYNEQFF